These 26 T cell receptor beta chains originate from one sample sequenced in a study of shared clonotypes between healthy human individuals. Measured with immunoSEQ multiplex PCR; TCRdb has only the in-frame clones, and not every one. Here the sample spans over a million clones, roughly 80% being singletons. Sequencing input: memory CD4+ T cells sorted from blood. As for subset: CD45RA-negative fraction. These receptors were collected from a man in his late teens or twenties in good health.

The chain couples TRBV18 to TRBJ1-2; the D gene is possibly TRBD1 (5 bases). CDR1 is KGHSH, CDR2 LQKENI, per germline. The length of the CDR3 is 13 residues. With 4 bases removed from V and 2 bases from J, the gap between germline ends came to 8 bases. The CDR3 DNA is TGTGCCAGCTCACGGGGGGAAAACTATGGCTACACCTTC. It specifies CASSRGENYGYTF.

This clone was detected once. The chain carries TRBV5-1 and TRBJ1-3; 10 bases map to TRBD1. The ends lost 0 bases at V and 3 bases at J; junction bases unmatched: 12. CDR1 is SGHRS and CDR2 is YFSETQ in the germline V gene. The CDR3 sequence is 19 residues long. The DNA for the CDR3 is TGCGCCAGCAGCTTGGGACAGGGGGCGAATTTTAATTATGGAAACACCATATATTTT. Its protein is CASSLGQGANFNYGNTIYF.

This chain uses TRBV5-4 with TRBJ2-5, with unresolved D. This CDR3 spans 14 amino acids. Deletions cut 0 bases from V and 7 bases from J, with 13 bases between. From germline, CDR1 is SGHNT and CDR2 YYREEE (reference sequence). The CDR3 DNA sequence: TGTGCCAGCAGCTTGGGTAGAAGTCGAGGGACCCAGTACTTC. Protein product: CASSLGRSRGTQYF.

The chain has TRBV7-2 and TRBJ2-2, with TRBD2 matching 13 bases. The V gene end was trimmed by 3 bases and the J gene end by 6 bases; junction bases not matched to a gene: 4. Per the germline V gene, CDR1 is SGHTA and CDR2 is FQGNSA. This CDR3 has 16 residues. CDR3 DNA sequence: TGTGCCAGCAGCTTTGAACTAGCGGGAGGGTCCGGGGAGCTGTTTTTT. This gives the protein CASSFELAGGSGELFF.

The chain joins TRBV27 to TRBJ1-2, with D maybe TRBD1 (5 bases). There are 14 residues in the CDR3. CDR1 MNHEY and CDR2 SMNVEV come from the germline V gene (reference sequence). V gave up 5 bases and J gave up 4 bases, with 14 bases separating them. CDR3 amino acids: CASSPQTDIYGYTF. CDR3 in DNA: TGTGCCAGCAGTCCCCAGACAGACATCTATGGCTACACCTTC.

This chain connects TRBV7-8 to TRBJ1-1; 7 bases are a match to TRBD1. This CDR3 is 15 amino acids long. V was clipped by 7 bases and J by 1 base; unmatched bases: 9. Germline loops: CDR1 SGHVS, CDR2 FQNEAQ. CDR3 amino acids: CASTLTTGRNTEAFF. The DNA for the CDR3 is TGTGCCAGCACCCTGACGACAGGGAGGAACACTGAAGCTTTCTTT.

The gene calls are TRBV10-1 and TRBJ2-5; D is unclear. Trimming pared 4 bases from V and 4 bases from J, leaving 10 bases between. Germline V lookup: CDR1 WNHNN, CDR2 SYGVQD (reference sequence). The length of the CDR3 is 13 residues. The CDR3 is CASSVDVAETQYF. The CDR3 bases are TGCGCCAGCAGTGTGGACGTCGCAGAGACCCAGTACTTC.

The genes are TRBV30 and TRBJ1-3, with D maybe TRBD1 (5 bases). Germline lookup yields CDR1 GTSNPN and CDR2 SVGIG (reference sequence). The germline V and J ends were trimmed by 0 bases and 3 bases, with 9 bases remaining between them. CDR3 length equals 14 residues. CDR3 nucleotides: TGTGCCTGGAGTGTAGCCAGGGTTGGAAACACCATATATTTT. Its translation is CAWSVARVGNTIYF.

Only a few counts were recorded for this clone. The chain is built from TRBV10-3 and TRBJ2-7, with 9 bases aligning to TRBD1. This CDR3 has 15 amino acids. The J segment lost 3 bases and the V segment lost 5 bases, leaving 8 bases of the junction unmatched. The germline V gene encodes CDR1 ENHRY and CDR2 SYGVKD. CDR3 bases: TGTGCCATCAGTCCGGGACAGGGTTTGATCTACGAGCAGTACTTC. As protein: CAISPGQGLIYEQYF.

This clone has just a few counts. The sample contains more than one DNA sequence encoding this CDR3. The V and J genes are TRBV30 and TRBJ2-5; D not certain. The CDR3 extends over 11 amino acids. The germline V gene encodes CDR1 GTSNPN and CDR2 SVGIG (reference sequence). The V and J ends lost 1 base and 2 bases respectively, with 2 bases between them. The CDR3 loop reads CAWSEQETQYF. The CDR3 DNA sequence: TGTGCCTGGAGTGAACAAGAGACCCAGTACTTC.

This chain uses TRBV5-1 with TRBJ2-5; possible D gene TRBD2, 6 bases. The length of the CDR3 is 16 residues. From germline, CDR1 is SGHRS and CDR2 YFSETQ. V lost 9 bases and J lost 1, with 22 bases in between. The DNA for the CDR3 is TGCGCCAACCGGGCCCCCGGGAGCGAGACCCAAGAGACCCAGTACTTC. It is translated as CANRAPGSETQETQYF.

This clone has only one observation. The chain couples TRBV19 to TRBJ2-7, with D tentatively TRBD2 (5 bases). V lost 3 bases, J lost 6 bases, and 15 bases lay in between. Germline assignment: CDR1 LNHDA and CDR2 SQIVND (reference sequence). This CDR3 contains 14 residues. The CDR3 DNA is TGTGCCAGTAGTATCATCCTAGCCCACGGCGAGCAGTACTTC. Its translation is CASSIILAHGEQYF.

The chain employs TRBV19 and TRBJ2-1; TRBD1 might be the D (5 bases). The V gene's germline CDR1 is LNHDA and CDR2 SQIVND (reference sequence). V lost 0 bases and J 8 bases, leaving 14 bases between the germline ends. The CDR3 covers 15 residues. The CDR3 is CASSIDKGYSDEQFF. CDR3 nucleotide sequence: TGTGCCAGTAGTATAGATAAGGGGTATTCCGATGAGCAGTTCTTC.

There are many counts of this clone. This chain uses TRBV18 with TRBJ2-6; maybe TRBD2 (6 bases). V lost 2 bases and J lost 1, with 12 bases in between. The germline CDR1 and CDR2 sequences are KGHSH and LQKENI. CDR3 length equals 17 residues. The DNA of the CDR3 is TGTGCCAGCTCACCATTCCGGGGGTCTTCTGGGGCCAACGTCCTGACTTTC. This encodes CASSPFRGSSGANVLTF.

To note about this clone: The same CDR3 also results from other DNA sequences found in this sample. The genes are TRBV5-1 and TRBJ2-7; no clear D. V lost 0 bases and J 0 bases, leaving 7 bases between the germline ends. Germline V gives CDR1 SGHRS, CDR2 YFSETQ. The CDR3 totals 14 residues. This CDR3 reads CASSLEETSYEQYF. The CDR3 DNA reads TGCGCCAGCAGCTTGGAAGAGACCTCCTACGAGCAGTACTTC.

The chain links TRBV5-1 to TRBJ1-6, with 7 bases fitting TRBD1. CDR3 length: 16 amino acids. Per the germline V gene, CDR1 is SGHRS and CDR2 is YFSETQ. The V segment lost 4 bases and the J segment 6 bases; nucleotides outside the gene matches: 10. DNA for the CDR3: TGCGCCAGCAGCCTGGAAACAGGGGAAGGTAATTCACCCCTCCACTTT. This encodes CASSLETGEGNSPLHF.

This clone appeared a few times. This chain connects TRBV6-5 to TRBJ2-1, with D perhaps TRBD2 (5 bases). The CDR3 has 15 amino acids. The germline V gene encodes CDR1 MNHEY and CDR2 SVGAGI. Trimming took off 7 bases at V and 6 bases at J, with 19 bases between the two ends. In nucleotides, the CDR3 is TGTGCCAGCACGCTCCGGGAAAAGGCCTCCAATGAGCAGTTCTTC. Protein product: CASTLREKASNEQFF.

Here the CDR3 reads CASSLEGREQYF. The DNA for the CDR3 is TGTGCCAGCAGTTTGGAGGGACGCGAGCAGTACTTC. V gene TRBV28 combines with J gene TRBJ2-7; D possibly corresponds to TRBD2 (6 bases). V was pared by 3 bases and J by 6 bases, with 9 bases between. The CDR3 is 12 amino acids. Looked up from germline, CDR1 is MDHEN and CDR2 is SYDVKM.

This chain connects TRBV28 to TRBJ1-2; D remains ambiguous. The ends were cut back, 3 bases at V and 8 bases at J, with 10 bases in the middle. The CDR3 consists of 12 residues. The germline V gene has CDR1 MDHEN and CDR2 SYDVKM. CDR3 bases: TGTGCCAGCAGTTTGGTCCGTAGGGGCTACACCTTC. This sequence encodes CASSLVRRGYTF.

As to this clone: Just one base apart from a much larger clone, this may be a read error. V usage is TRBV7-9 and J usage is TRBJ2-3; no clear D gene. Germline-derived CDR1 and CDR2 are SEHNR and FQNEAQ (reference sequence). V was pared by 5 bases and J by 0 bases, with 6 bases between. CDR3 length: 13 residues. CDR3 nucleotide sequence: TGTGCCAGCAGCGGGGATAGCACAGATACGCAGTATTTT. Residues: CASSGDSTDTQYF.

CDR3 protein: CASGVVGNQPQHF. DNA for the CDR3: TGTGCCAGTGGGGTGGTAGGCAATCAGCCCCAGCATTTT. This chain links TRBV7-8 with TRBJ1-5; D gene uncertain. The germline gives CDR1 SGHVS, CDR2 FQNEAQ. Trimming removed 9 bases at V and 2 bases at J, with 11 bases between. This CDR3 contains 13 residues.

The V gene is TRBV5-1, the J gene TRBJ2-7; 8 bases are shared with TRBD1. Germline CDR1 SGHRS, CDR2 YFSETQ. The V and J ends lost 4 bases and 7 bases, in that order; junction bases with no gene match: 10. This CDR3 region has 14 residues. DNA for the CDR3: TGCGCCAGCAGCGTAGGGACAGGACGGGGGGAGCAGTACTTC. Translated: CASSVGTGRGEQYF.

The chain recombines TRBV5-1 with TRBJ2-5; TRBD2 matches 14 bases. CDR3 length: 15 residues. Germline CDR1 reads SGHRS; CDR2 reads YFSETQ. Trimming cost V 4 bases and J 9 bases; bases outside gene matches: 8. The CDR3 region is CASSTTSGGAPSQYF. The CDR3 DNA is TGCGCCAGCAGCACGACTAGCGGGGGGGCGCCGTCCCAGTACTTC.

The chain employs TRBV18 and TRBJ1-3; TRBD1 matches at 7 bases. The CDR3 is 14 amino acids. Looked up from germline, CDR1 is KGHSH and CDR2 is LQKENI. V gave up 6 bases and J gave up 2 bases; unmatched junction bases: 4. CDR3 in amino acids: CASSQQGTGNTIYF. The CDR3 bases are TGTGCCAGCTCCCAACAGGGGACTGGAAACACCATATATTTT.

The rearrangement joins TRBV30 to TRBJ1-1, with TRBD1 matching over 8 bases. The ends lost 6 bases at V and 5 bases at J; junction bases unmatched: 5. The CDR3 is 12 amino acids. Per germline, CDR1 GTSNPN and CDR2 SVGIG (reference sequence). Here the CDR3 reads CACGQGKTEAFF. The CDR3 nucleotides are TGTGCCTGTGGACAGGGAAAGACTGAAGCTTTCTTT. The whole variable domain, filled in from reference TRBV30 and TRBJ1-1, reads SQTIHQWPATLVQPVGSPLSLECTVEGTSNPNLYWYRQAAGRGLQLLFYSVGIGQISSEVPQNLSASRPQDRQFILSSKKLLLSDSGFYLCACGQGKTEAFFGQGTRLTVV.

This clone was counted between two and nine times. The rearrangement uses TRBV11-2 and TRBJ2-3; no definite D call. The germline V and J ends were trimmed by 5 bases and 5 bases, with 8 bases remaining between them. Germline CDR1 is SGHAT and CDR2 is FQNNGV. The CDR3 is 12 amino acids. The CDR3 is CASSPSVDTQYF. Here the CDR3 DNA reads TGTGCCAGCAGCCCTTCAGTAGATACGCAGTATTTT.